The rows below give T cell receptor beta chains drawn from one sample of a study of shared clonotypes between healthy human individuals. The table came from immunoSEQ multiplex PCR; TCRdb's copy has only in-frame clones and leaves some out. The table has about 2.4 million clones, over 85% seen once. The sequenced sample consisted of naive CD4+ T cells sorted from blood. The receptors were gathered from a man aged 18 to 35 in good health. CDR3s include the opening cysteine and the closing phenylalanine or tryptophan. D genes are given only for firm matches. Size tells how often a clone was seen (once, few, many) or the class of an expanded clone, and some rows leave it out.

CDR3 protein,CDR3 DNA,J gene,clone size,D gene,V gene
CASSEMGHGYEQYF,TGTGCCAGCAGTGAAATGGGACATGGATACGAGCAGTACTTC,TRBJ2-7,.,.,TRBV25-1
CASSPNRARDTQYF,TGTGCCAGCAGTCCCAACCGGGCTCGGGATACGCAGTATTTT,TRBJ2-3,.,.,TRBV27
CASSLGQGNYEQYF,TGTGCCAGCAGCCTGGGACAGGGAAACTACGAGCAGTACTTC,TRBJ2-7,.,TRBD1,TRBV7-8
CASTRGNTGELFF,TGTGCCAGTACCAGGGGAAACACCGGGGAGCTGTTTTTT,TRBJ2-2,.,.,TRBV19
CASSFSGFEDTQYF,TGCGCCAGCAGCTTTTCGGGGTTTGAAGATACGCAGTATTTT,TRBJ2-3,.,.,TRBV5-1
CASSPGTRFVTGELFF,TGTGCCAGCAGCCCAGGGACTAGATTTGTCACCGGGGAGCTGTTTTTT,TRBJ2-2,once,TRBD2,TRBV7-6
CASSSPNWNEQFF,TGTGCCAGCAGTTCCCCAAATTGGAATGAGCAGTTCTTC,TRBJ2-1,.,.,TRBV28
CASSLASGRKETQYF,TGTGCCAGCAGCTTAGCTAGCGGGAGGAAAGAGACCCAGTACTTC,TRBJ2-5,.,TRBD2,TRBV7-2
CASSFPSSDTQYF,TGTGCCAGCAGTTTTCCCAGTAGTGATACGCAGTATTTT,TRBJ2-3,.,.,TRBV6-6
CSVSGSGANVLTF,TGCAGCGTAAGCGGCTCTGGGGCCAACGTCCTGACTTTC,TRBJ2-6,.,.,TRBV29-1
CATSRDMGNSYEQYF,TGTGCCACCAGCAGAGATATGGGCAATTCCTACGAGCAGTACTTC,TRBJ2-7,.,.,TRBV15
CASSPSGGYEQYF,TGTGCCAGCTCACCAAGTGGAGGTTACGAGCAGTACTTC,TRBJ2-7,once,.,TRBV18
CASSYNGQRLDTEAFF,TGTGCCAGCAGTTACAACGGACAGCGACTAGACACTGAAGCTTTCTTT,TRBJ1-1,.,.,TRBV6-5
CASSHGEVGELFF,TGCGCCAGCAGCCACGGGGAGGTCGGGGAGCTGTTTTTT,TRBJ2-2,.,.,TRBV5-1
CASGSGLLAYNEQFF,TGTGCTAGTGGTTCGGGACTCCTCGCCTACAATGAGCAGTTCTTC,TRBJ2-1,.,.,TRBV12-5
CASSVVASGGPKNIQYF,TGTGCCAGCAGCGTAGTGGCTAGCGGGGGACCCAAAAACATTCAGTACTTC,TRBJ2-4,.,TRBD2,TRBV9